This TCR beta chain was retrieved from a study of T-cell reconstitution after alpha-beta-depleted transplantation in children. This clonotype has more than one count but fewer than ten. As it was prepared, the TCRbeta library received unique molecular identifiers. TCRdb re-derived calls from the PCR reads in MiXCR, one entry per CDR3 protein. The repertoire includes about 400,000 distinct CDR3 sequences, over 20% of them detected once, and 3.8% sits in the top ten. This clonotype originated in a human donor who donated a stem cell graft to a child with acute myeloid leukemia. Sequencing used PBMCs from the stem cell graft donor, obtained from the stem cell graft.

Here the CDR3 reads CASTNRGGGYEQYF. DNA for the CDR3: TGTGCCAGCACCAACAGGGGGGGGGGATACGAGCAGTACTTC. J is TRBJ2-7 and V is TRBV12-3 or TRBV12-4, with D possibly TRBD1 on 8 matching bases. This CDR3 spans 14 amino acids. Trimming pared 7 bases from V and 4 bases from J, leaving 17 bases between.